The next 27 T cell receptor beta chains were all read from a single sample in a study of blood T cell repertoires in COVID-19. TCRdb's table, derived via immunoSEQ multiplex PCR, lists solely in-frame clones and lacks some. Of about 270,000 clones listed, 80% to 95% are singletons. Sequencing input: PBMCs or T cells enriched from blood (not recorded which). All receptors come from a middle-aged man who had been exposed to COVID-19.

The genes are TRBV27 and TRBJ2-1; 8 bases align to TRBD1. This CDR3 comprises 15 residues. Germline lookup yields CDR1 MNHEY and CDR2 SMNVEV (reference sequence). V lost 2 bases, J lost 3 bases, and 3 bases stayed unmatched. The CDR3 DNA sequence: TGTGCCAGCAGTTTACAGGGGGCTATCTACAATGAGCAGTTCTTC. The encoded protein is CASSLQGAIYNEQFF.

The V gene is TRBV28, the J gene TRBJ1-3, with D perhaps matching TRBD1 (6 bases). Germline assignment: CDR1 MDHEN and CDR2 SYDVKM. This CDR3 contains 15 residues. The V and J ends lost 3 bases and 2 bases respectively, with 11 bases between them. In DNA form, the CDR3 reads TGTGCCAGCAGTTTGCAGGGGATGGCTGGAAACACCATATATTTT. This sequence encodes CASSLQGMAGNTIYF.

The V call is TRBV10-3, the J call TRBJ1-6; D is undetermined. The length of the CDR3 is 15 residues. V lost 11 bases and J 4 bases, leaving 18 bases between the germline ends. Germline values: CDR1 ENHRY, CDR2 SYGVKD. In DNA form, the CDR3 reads TGTGCCTCCCTCAATCCCACAGATTATAATTCACCCCTCCACTTT. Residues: CASLNPTDYNSPLHF.

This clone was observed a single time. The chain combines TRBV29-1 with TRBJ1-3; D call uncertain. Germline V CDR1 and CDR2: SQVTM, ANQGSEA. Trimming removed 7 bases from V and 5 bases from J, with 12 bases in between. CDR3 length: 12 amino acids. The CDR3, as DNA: TGCAGCGCAGAGGGATCAAGAAACACCATATATTTT. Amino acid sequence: CSAEGSRNTIYF.

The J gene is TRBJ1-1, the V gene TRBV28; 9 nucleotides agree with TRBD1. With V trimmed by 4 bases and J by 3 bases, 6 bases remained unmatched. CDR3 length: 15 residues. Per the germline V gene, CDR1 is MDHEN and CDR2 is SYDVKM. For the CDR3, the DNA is TGTGCCAGCAGTTCCGCGGGACAGGGTGACACTGAAGCTTTCTTT. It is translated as CASSSAGQGDTEAFF. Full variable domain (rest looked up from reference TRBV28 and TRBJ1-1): DVKVTQSSRYLVKRTGEKVFLECVQDMDHENMFWYRQDPGLGLRLIYFSYDVKMKEKGDIPEGYSVSREKKERFSLILESASTNQTSMYLCASSSAGQGDTEAFFGQGTRLTVV.

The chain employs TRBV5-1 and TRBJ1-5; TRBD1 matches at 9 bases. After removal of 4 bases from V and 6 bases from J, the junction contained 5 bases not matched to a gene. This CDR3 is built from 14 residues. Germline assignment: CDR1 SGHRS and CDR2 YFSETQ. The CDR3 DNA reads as TGCGCCAGCAGCCTGGGACAGGGCGCTCAGCCCCAGCATTTT. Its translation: CASSLGQGAQPQHF. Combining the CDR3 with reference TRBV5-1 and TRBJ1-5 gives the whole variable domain KAGVTQTPRYLIKTRGQQVTLSCSPISGHRSVSWYQQTPGQGLQFLFEYFSETQRNKGNFPGRFSGRQFSNSRSEMNVSTLELGDSALYLCASSLGQGAQPQHFGDGTRLSIL.

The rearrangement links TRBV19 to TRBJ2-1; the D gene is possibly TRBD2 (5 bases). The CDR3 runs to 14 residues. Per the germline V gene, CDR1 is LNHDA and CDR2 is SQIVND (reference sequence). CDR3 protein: CGTNSESPYNEQFF. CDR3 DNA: TGTGGAACTAATAGCGAGAGCCCCTACAATGAGCAGTTCTTC.

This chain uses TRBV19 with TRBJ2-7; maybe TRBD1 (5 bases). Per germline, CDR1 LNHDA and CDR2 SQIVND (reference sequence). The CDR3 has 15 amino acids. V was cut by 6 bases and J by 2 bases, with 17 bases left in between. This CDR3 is CASSKRGPRAYEQYF. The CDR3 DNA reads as TGTGCCAGTAGCAAACGCGGACCCAGGGCCTACGAGCAGTACTTC.

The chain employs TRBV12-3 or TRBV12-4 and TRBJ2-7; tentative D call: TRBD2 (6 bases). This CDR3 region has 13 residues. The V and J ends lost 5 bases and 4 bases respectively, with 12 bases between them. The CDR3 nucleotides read TGTGCCAGCAGTATCGGGAGCGAATACGAGCAGTACTTC. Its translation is CASSIGSEYEQYF.

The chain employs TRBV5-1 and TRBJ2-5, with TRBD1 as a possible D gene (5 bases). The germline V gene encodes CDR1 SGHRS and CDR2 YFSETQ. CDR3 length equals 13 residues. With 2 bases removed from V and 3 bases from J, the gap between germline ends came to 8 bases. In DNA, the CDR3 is TGCGCCAGCAGCTTCCAGGGTAAAGAGACCCAGTACTTC. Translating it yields CASSFQGKETQYF.

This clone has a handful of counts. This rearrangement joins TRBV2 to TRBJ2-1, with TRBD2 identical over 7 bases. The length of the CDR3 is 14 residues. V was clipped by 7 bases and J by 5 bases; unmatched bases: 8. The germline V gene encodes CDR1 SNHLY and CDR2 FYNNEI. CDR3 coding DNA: TGTGCCAGCAAGGGAGGGGTCGGCAACAATGAGCAGTTCTTC. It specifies CASKGGVGNNEQFF. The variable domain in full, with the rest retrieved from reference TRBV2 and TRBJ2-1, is EPEVTQTPSHQVTQMGQEVILRCVPISNHLYFYWYRQILGQKVEFLVSFYNNEISEKSEIFDDQFSVERPDGSNFTLKIRSTKLEDSAMYFCASKGGVGNNEQFFGPGTRLTVL.

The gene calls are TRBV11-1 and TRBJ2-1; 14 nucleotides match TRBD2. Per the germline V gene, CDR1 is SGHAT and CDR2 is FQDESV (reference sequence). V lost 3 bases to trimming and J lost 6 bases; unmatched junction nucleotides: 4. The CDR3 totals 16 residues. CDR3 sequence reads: CASSFVGTSGSNEQFF. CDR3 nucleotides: TGTGCCAGCAGCTTTGTCGGGACTAGCGGGAGCAATGAGCAGTTCTTC.

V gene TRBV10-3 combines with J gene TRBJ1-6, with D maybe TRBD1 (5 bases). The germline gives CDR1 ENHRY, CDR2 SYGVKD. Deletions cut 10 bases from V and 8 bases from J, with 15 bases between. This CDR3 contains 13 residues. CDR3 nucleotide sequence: TGTGCCAGTCAGGGCGTGTCGGATTCACCCCTCCACTTT. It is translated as CASQGVSDSPLHF.

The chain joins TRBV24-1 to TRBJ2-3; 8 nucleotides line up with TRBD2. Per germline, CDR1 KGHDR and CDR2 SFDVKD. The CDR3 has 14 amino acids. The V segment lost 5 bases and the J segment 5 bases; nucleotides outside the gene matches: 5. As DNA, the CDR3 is TGTGCCACCAGTGTACCGGGAGGGCAAGATACGCAGTATTTT. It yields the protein CATSVPGGQDTQYF.

CDR3 residues: CAISGGLGSTDTQYF. The CDR3 DNA is TGTGCCATCAGTGGGGGACTAGGAAGCACAGATACGCAGTATTTT. V usage is TRBV10-3 and J usage is TRBJ2-3, with 8 bases aligning to TRBD2. With V trimmed by 4 bases and J by 0 bases, 3 bases remained unmatched. The CDR3 spans 15 residues. The germline gives CDR1 ENHRY, CDR2 SYGVKD.

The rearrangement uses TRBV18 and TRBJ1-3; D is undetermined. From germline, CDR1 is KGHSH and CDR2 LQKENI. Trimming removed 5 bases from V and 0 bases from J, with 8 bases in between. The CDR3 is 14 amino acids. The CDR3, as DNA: TGTGCCAGCTCAAGGGAGACCTCTGGAAACACCATATATTTT. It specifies CASSRETSGNTIYF.

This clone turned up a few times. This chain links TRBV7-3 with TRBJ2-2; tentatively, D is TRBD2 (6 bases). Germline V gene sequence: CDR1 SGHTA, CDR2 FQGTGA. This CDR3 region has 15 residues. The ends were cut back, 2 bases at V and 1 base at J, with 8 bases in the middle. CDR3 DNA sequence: TGTGCCAGCAGCTTAGGGGGAGGGAACACCGGGGAGCTGTTTTTT. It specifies CASSLGGGNTGELFF.

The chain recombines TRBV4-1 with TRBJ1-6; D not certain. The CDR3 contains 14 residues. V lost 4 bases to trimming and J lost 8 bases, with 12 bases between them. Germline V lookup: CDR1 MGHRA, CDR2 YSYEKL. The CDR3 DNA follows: TGCGCCAGCAGCCGGGTAAAGGAGGATTCACCCCTCCACTTT. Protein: CASSRVKEDSPLHF.

This chain's CDR3 is CASSPILGQNFTYEQYF. CDR3 sequence (DNA): TGTGCCAGCAGCCCTATTTTGGGACAGAATTTTACCTACGAGCAGTACTTC. The V and J genes are TRBV5-7 and TRBJ2-7, with 7 bases matching TRBD1. TRBV5-7 carries the ORF label, with uncertain function. V shed 4 bases and J 2 bases; nucleotides not matched to a gene: 15. The CDR3 is 17 amino acids.

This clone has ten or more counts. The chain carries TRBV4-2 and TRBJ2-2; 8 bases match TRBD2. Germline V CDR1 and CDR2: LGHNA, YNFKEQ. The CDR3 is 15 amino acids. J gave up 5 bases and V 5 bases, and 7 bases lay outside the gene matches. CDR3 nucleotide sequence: TGTGCCAGCAGCTTTAGCGGGGAGGGGACCGGGGAGCTGTTTTTT. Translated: CASSFSGEGTGELFF.

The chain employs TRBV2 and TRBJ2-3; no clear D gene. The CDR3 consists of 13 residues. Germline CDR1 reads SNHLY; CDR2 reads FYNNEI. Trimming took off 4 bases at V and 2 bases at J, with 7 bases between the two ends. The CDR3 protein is CASSAVFTDTQYF. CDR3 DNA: TGTGCCAGCAGTGCAGTGTTCACAGATACGCAGTATTTT. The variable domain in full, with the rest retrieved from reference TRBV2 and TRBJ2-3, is EPEVTQTPSHQVTQMGQEVILRCVPISNHLYFYWYRQILGQKVEFLVSFYNNEISEKSEIFDDQFSVERPDGSNFTLKIRSTKLEDSAMYFCASSAVFTDTQYFGPGTRLTVL.

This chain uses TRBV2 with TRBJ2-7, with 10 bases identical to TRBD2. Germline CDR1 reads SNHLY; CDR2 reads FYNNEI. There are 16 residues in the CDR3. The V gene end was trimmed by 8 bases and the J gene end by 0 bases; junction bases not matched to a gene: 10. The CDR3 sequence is CASLRTSGYSSYEQYF. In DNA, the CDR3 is TGTGCCAGCCTTAGGACTAGCGGCTATAGCTCCTACGAGCAGTACTTC. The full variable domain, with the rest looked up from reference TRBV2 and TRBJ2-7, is EPEVTQTPSHQVTQMGQEVILRCVPISNHLYFYWYRQILGQKVEFLVSFYNNEISEKSEIFDDQFSVERPDGSNFTLKIRSTKLEDSAMYFCASLRTSGYSSYEQYFGPGTRLTVT.

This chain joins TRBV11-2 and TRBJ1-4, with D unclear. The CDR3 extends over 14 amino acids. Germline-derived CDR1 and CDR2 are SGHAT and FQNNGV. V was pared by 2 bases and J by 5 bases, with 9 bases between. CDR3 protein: CASSLLRENEKLFF. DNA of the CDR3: TGTGCCAGCAGCTTATTACGGGAGAATGAAAAACTGTTTTTT.

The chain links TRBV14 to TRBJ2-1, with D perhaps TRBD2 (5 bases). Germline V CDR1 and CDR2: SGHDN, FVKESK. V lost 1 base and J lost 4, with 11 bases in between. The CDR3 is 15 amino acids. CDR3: CASSQGGYLYNEQFF. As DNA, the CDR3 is TGTGCCAGCAGCCAAGGCGGGTACCTGTACAATGAGCAGTTCTTC.

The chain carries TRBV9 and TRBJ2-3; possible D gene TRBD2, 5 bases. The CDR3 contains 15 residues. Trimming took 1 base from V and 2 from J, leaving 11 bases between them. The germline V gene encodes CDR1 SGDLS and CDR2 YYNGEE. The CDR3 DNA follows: TGTGCCAGCAGCGTATCCAGCGGTACCACAGATACGCAGTATTTT. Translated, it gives CASSVSSGTTDTQYF.

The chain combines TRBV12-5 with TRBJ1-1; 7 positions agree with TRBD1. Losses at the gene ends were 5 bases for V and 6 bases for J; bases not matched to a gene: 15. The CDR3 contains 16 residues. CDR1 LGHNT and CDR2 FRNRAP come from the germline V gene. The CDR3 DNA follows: TGTGCTAGTGGTCTCTACTACCGGGACAGCAACCCTGAAGCTTTCTTT. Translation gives CASGLYYRDSNPEAFF.

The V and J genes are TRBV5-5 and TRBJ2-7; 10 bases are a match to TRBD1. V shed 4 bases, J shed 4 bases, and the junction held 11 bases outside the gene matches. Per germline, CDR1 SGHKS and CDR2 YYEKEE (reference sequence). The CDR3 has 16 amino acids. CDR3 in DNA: TGTGCCAGCAGCCGAATGTTCGTGGGACAGGGGTACGAGCAGTACTTC. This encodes CASSRMFVGQGYEQYF.